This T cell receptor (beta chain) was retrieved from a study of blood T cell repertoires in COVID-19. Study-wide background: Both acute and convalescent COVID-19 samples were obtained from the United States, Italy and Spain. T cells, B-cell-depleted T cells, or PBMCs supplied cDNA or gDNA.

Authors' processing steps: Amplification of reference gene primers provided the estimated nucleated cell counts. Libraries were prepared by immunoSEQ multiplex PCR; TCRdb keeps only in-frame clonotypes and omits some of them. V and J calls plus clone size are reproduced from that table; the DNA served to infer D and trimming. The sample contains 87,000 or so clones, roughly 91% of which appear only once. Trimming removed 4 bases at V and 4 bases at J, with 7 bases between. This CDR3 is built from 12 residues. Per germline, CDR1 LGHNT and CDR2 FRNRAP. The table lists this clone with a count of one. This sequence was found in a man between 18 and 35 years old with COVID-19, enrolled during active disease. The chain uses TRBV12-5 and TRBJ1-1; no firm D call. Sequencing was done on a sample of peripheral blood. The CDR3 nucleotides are TGTGCTAGTGGTTCTGGGAGCACTGAAGCTTTCTTT. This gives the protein CASGSGSTEAFF.